The clone carrying this T cell receptor beta chain was seen more than once but under ten times. No antigen is known for it. One entry per CDR3 protein results from TCRdb running MiXCR on the PCR reads. The sample records roughly 320,000 distinct CDR3 sequences, 24% being singletons. This sample is part of a study of molecular identifiers for immune sequencing clone quantification. The V gene lost 0 bases and the J gene lost 1 base, with 21 bases spanning the gap. CDR1 is LGHNA and CDR2 is YSLEER in the germline V gene. The length of the CDR3 is 19 residues. Study-wide results and limits: The study reportedly detected spiked Jurkat TCR RNA from one cell among 990,000 or so naive cells.

The clonotype comes from a human donor in good health. Some libraries in this study had Jurkat cell RNA spiked in. Sample: naive CD8+ T cells from blood, with Jurkat cell RNA spiked in. Described subset: FACS-sorted CD8+CD4-CCR7+CD45RA+ naive T cells. The V and J genes are TRBV4-3 and TRBJ1-1, with D possibly TRBD1 on 5 matching bases. CDR3: CASSQDYPPSTGENTEAFF. CDR3 nucleotides: TGCGCCAGCAGCCAAGATTACCCCCCATCTACGGGGGAGAACACTGAAGCTTTCTTT.